One and the same sample provided the 3 T cell receptor beta chains below, sequenced in a study of cytomegalovirus exposure and HLA in healthy donors. PCR involved 60 Vbeta and 13 Jbeta primers. TCRdb's copy holds only in-frame clones and misses some; the assay was immunoSEQ multiplex PCR. The data hold approximately 140,000 clones, with about three quarters observed a single time. The sequenced sample was PBMCs. The receptors stem from a man aged 35 to 55 in good health and CMV-seropositive.

The rearrangement joins TRBV4-2 to TRBJ2-1; 7 nucleotides agree with TRBD2. The length of the CDR3 is 15 residues. Unmatched junction bases numbered 0, after V lost 0 bases and J lost 1 base. The germline V gene has CDR1 LGHNA and CDR2 YNFKEQ. The CDR3 nucleotides are TGTGCCAGCAGCCAAGAGGGGGGGTCCTACAATGAGCAGTTCTTC. It is translated as CASSQEGGSYNEQFF.

The chain links TRBV5-6 to TRBJ1-6; TRBD1 is a possible D gene (6 bases). Deletions cut 1 base from V and 10 bases from J, with 12 bases between. The CDR3 loop spans 14 amino acids. Germline lookup yields CDR1 SGHDT and CDR2 YYEEEE. This CDR3 reads CASSLRGTGSPLHF. For the CDR3, the DNA is TGTGCCAGCAGCTTGAGGGGGACGGGCTCACCCCTCCACTTT. Supplemented by reference TRBV5-6 and TRBJ1-6, the full variable domain reads DAGVTQSPTHLIKTRGQQVTLRCSPKSGHDTVSWYQQALGQGPQFIFQYYEEEERQRGNFPDRFSGHQFPNYSSELNVNALLLGDSALYLCASSLRGTGSPLHFGNGTRLTVT.

The CDR3 protein is CASSQEGQGGTEAFF. CDR3 DNA: TGCGCCAGCAGCCAAGAGGGCCAGGGAGGGACTGAAGCTTTCTTT. V is TRBV4-1 and J is TRBJ1-1, with D tentatively TRBD1 (5 bases). The V gene's germline CDR1 is MGHRA and CDR2 YSYEKL. Trimming stripped 0 bases from V and 5 bases from J, with 13 bases between. The CDR3 spans 15 residues.